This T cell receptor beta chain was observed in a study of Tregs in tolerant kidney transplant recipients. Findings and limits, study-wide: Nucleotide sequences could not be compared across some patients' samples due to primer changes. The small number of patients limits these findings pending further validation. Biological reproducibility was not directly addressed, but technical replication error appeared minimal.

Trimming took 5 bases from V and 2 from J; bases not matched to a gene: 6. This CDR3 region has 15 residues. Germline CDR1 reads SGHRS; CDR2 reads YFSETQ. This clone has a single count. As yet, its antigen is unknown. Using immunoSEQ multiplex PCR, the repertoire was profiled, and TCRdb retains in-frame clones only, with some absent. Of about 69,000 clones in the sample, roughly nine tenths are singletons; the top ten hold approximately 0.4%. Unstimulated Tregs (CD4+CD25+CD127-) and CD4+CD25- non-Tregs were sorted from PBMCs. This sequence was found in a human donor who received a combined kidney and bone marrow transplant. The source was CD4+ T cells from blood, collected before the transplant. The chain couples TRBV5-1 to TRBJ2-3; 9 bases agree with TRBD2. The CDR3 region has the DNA TGCGCCAGCAGAGATAGCGGGAGTCCCACAGATACGCAGTATTTT. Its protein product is CASRDSGSPTDTQYF.